This T cell receptor (beta chain) was documented in a study of T cells in narcolepsy. Background on the study: Patients with NT1 or NT2 and healthy control donors were enrolled. Study-level findings and limits: Reportedly, autoreactive clonotypes were serially detected in patients' blood but not controls'.

Germline loops: CDR1 LGHNA, CDR2 YSLEER. The CDR3 loop spans 15 amino acids. V shed 0 bases and J shed 1 base, with 9 bases lying between them. About this clone: Its specificity is not known.

TCRdb keeps only in-frame clones here, not all; method: immunoSEQ multiplex PCR. The table has about 37,000 clones, 65% to 85% seen once; the top ten hold 1.1%. The source material was memory (CD45RA-) CD4+ T cells from blood. This sequence originates from a human donor in good health. V is TRBV4-3 and J is TRBJ1-1; a weak D match, TRBD1 (6 bases). This CDR3 is CASSQEPGANTEAFF. CDR3 bases: TGCGCCAGCAGCCAAGAGCCAGGGGCGAACACTGAAGCTTTCTTT.